This T cell receptor beta chain was recovered during a study of blood T cells in healthy people across ages. V was pared by 0 bases and J by 5 bases, with 13 bases between. Germline V gene data show CDR1 as DFQATT and CDR2 as SNEGSKA (reference sequence). The CDR3 totals 15 residues. Through a sample-barcoded 5' primer and a J-beta primer mix, a second PCR was run for roughly 6 to 11 cycles. One entry per CDR3 protein, called by TCRdb with MiXCR from the 5' RACE reads. Of 1.5 million to 2 million distinct CDR3 sequences in the sample, 28% are singletons; the top ten hold 7% to 9%. The study isolated at least 6 million PBMCs from each sample. This clonotype was picked up a small number of times. The antigen is undetermined. Findings of the study overall: Correlation between TCR beta diversity and naive T cell percentage was strong.

The chain recombines TRBV20-1 with TRBJ2-2; no definite D call. The sequenced material came from blood. This TCR was sampled from a woman younger than 45 in good health. CDR3: CSARDSDPLTGELFF. CDR3 DNA sequence: TGCAGTGCTAGAGATTCCGACCCCCTGACCGGGGAGCTGTTTTTT.